Listed below are T cell receptor beta chains from one sample, sequenced in a study of response to subunit inactivated influenza vaccine. TCRdb passed the RT-PCR reads through MiXCR, listing each CDR3 protein once. This sample has over 750,000 distinct CDR3 sequences; over 20% occur once, and the top ten carry 10%. The material sequenced was PBMCs from blood, taken roughly 5 days after vaccination. Receptors originate from a middle-aged man who received an inactivated influenza vaccine. Both conserved end residues are part of each CDR3. A D gene is named only where the DNA matches it firmly. Some rows mark clone size as missing; the rest say once, few, many or name a class of expanded clone.

d_gene	j_gene	v_gene	abundance	CDR3aa	CDR3nt
.	TRBJ2-7	TRBV20-1	few	CSAREGGHSYEQYF	TGCAGTGCTAGAGAGGGCGGACACTCCTACGAGCAGTACTTC
TRBD2	TRBJ2-7	TRBV6-2/TRBV6-3	few	CASSRFGLAGGYEQYF	TGTGCCAGCAGTCGTTTCGGACTAGCGGGGGGCTACGAGCAGTACTTC
.	TRBJ2-1	TRBV7-2	.	CASSLVGLATYNEQFF	TGTGCCAGCAGCTTAGTAGGGCTAGCGACCTACAATGAGCAGTTCTTC
TRBD2	TRBJ2-1	TRBV20-1	.	CSASRRESNEQFF	TGCAGTGCTAGCAGGCGGGAGAGTAATGAGCAGTTCTTC
.	TRBJ2-3	TRBV5-1	many	CASSLDSSIQGDTQYF	TGCGCCAGCAGCTTGGATTCTAGCATCCAAGGGGATACGCAGTATTTT
TRBD1	TRBJ2-5	TRBV6-1	few	CASSNKRDRLTQETQYF	TGTGCCAGCAGTAATAAGAGGGACAGGCTGACACAAGAGACCCAGTACTTC
.	TRBJ2-1	TRBV6-2/TRBV6-3	.	CASSYSAANEQFF	TGTGCCAGCAGTTACTCGGCAGCCAATGAGCAGTTCTTC
.	TRBJ1-6	TRBV5-4	.	CASSPELSSDNSPLHF	TGTGCCAGCAGCCCGGAGTTATCCAGTGATAATTCACCCCTCCACTTT
TRBD2	TRBJ2-1	TRBV6-1	.	CASSPRPTTSGYNEQFF	TGTGCCAGCAGCCCCAGACCAACGACTAGCGGGTACAATGAGCAGTTCTTC
TRBD2	TRBJ2-1	TRBV4-2	few	CASSQDPRTSGNNEQFF	TGTGCCAGCAGCCAAGACCCGCGGACTAGCGGGAACAATGAGCAGTTCTTC
.	TRBJ2-2	TRBV20-1	.	CSARGVAPTGELFF	TGCAGTGCTAGAGGGGTAGCGCCCACCGGGGAGCTGTTTTTT
.	TRBJ1-1	TRBV9	.	CASSVEPGIGHTEAFF	TGTGCCAGCAGCGTAGAGCCAGGAATCGGACACACTGAAGCTTTCTTT
.	TRBJ2-3	TRBV29-1	few	CSVGLGPDTQYF	TGCAGCGTGGGACTCGGACCAGATACGCAGTATTTT
TRBD2	TRBJ2-2	TRBV27	.	CASSLIAGGFSTGELFF	TGTGCCAGCAGTTTGATAGCGGGAGGATTCTCTACCGGGGAGCTGTTTTTT
.	TRBJ2-3	TRBV19	few	CASLDRLTDTQYF	TGTGCCAGTCTCGACCGCCTCACAGATACGCAGTATTTT
TRBD2	TRBJ2-2	TRBV6-5	.	CASSSGGQGTGELFF	TGTGCCAGCAGTTCGGGGGGGCAAGGTACCGGGGAGCTGTTTTTT
.	TRBJ1-6	TRBV5-6	.	CASRAVGGGPLHF	TGTGCCAGCAGGGCGGTAGGGGGTGGCCCCCTCCACTTT
TRBD2	TRBJ2-7	TRBV6-1	.	CASTPVSGAAEQYF	TGTGCCAGCACTCCGGTAAGCGGGGCCGCCGAGCAGTACTTC
TRBD2	TRBJ2-1	TRBV20-1	few	CSASPPSGRVLNEQFF	TGCAGTGCTAGTCCACCTAGCGGGAGGGTCCTCAATGAGCAGTTCTTC
.	TRBJ2-3	TRBV6-2/TRBV6-3	.	CASSYLGGPSTDTQYF	TGTGCCAGCAGTTACCTCGGTGGACCTAGCACAGATACGCAGTATTTT
.	TRBJ2-5	TRBV4-2	many	CASSQGQQETQYF	TGTGCCAGCAGCCAAGGGCAGCAAGAGACCCAGTACTTC
TRBD1	TRBJ1-1	TRBV29-1	.	CSVLDRGLNTEAFF	TGCAGCGTTCTCGACAGGGGGCTGAACACTGAAGCTTTCTTT
TRBD1	TRBJ2-2	TRBV7-2	.	CASSWTRQGTGELFF	TGTGCCAGCAGCTGGACACGACAGGGGACCGGGGAGCTGTTTTTT
.	TRBJ2-5	TRBV20-1	.	CSARSLAETQYF	TGCAGTGCTAGAAGTTTAGCAGAGACCCAGTACTTC
.	TRBJ1-6	TRBV10-3	.	CATSGDGVSPLHF	TGTGCCACCTCCGGGGACGGAGTCTCACCCCTCCACTTT
TRBD2	TRBJ2-1	TRBV6-2/TRBV6-3	few	CASSYGTSIVKFSYNEQFF	TGTGCCAGCAGTTATGGGACTAGCATTGTGAAGTTCTCCTACAATGAGCAGTTCTTC
.	TRBJ2-5	TRBV6-2/TRBV6-3	.	CASTAGASRGTQYF	TGTGCCAGCACCGCCGGGGCCTCACGGGGGACCCAGTACTTC
.	TRBJ1-2	TRBV7-2	.	CASSLVQGPNYGYTF	TGTGCCAGCAGCTTAGTGCAGGGCCCTAACTATGGCTACACCTTC
.	TRBJ2-3	TRBV12-3/TRBV12-4	.	CASSSIGGTQYF	TGTGCCAGCAGTTCGATAGGGGGTACGCAGTATTTT
TRBD2	TRBJ2-3	TRBV29-1	few	CSVRSSGNSDTQYF	TGCAGCGTTCGGAGTAGCGGGAACTCAGATACGCAGTATTTT
.	TRBJ2-2	TRBV4-1	few	CASSSGRINTGELFF	TGCGCCAGCAGCTCGGGACGGATAAACACCGGGGAGCTGTTTTTT
.	TRBJ1-3	TRBV12-3/TRBV12-4	few	CASSLSRGVGNTIYF	TGTGCCAGCAGTTTAAGCAGGGGTGTCGGAAACACCATATATTTT
TRBD1	TRBJ2-7	TRBV10-3	few	CAISSEDRVYEQYF	TGTGCCATCAGTTCCGAGGACAGGGTATACGAGCAGTACTTC
.	TRBJ1-1	TRBV4-2	.	CASSQGGSVTEAFF	TGTGCCAGCAGCCAAGGGGGGTCGGTCACTGAAGCTTTCTTT
.	TRBJ2-7	TRBV7-2	few	CASSLARWQVGIF	TGTGCCAGCAGCTTAGCGCGTTGGCAGGTGGGAATTTTC
.	TRBJ2-2	TRBV18	few	CASSPPSLTSTGELFF	TGTGCCAGCTCACCCCCGTCCCTGACCTCTACCGGGGAGCTGTTTTTT
.	TRBJ2-7	TRBV29-1	.	CSVAFFSYEQYF	TGCAGCGTTGCATTCTTCTCCTACGAGCAGTACTTC
.	TRBJ1-6	TRBV7-2	few	CASSRMDSHSPLHF	TGTGCCAGCAGCCGAATGGACAGCCATTCACCCCTCCACTTT
TRBD2	TRBJ2-1	TRBV20-1	many	CSARDRGSFRNEQFF	TGCAGTGCTAGAGATCGCGGGAGTTTCCGCAATGAGCAGTTCTTC
.	TRBJ2-5	TRBV12-3/TRBV12-4	many	CASAHYTDQETQYF	TGTGCCAGCGCGCACTACACAGACCAAGAGACCCAGTACTTC
.	TRBJ2-5	TRBV20-1	.	CSAMGGSRETQYF	TGCAGTGCTATGGGGGGTTCCAGAGAGACCCAGTACTTC
.	TRBJ1-5	TRBV6-2/TRBV6-3	few	CASSYPRTRGRGQPQHF	TGTGCCAGCAGTTACCCAAGGACAAGGGGGAGAGGGCAGCCCCAGCATTTT